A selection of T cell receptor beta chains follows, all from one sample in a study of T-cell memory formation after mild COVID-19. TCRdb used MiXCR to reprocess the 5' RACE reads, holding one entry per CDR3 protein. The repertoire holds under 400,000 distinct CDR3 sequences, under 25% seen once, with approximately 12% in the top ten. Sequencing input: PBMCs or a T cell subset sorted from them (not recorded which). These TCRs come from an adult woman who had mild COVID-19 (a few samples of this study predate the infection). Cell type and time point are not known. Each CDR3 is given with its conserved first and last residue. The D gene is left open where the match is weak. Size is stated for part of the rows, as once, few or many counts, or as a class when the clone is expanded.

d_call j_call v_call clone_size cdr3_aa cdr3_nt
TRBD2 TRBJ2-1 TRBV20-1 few CSAGGTSGIYEQFF TGCAGTGCGGGGGGGACTAGCGGGATCTATGAGCAGTTCTTC
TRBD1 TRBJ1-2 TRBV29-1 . CSVEGTGAYGYTF TGCAGCGTTGAAGGGACAGGGGCCTATGGCTACACCTTC
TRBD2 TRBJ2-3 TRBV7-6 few CASSFPGTSSTDTQYF TGTGCCAGCAGCTTCCCCGGGACTAGCAGCACAGATACGCAGTATTTT
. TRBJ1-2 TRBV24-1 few CATSAGADNYGYTF TGTGCCACCAGCGCAGGGGCCGATAACTATGGCTACACCTTC
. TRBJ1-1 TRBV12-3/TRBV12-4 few CASSPRLGVTEAFF TGTGCCAGCAGTCCTCGGCTGGGAGTCACTGAAGCTTTCTTT
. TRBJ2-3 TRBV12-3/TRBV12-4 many CASSLFGLRSDTQYF TGTGCCAGCAGTTTATTTGGGCTCCGGTCAGATACGCAGTATTTT
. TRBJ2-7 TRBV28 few CASSTNGASSYEQYF TGTGCCAGCAGTACCAACGGGGCGAGCTCCTACGAGCAGTACTTC
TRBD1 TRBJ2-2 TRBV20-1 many CSARQGATGELFF TGCAGTGCTAGACAGGGGGCTACCGGGGAGCTGTTTTTT
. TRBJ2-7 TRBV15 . CATSRDSSEQYF TGTGCCACCAGCAGAGATTCATCCGAGCAGTACTTC
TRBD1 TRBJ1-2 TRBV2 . CASRTGGAANYGYTF TGTGCCAGCAGGACAGGGGGCGCAGCTAACTATGGCTACACCTTC
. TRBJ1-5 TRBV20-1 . CSARVDYQPQHF TGCAGTGCTAGAGTAGATTATCAGCCCCAGCATTTT
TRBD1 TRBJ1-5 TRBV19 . CASSMQGAQPQHF TGTGCCAGTAGTATGCAGGGGGCCCAGCCCCAGCATTTT
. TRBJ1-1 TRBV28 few CASSQRHSEAFF TGTGCCAGCAGTCAGCGTCACAGTGAAGCTTTCTTT
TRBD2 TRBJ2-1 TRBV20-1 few CSARDLLAGYYNEQFF TGCAGTGCTAGAGATCTCCTAGCGGGGTACTACAATGAGCAGTTCTTC
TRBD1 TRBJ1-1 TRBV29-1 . CSAVRGEAEAFF TGCAGCGCGGTCAGGGGGGAGGCTGAAGCTTTCTTT
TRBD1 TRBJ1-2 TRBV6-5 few CASRRGQGAGYGYTF TGTGCCAGCAGAAGGGGACAGGGGGCGGGCTATGGCTACACCTTC
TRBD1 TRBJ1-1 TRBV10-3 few CAISELQGRGTEAFF TGTGCCATCAGTGAATTACAGGGGAGGGGCACTGAAGCTTTCTTT
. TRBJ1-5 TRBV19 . CASSLRGVRSNQPQHF TGTGCCAGTAGTCTCCGGGGGGTGCGGAGCAATCAGCCCCAGCATTTT
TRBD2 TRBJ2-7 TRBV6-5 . CASSYSGGTSTYEQYF TGTGCCAGCAGTTACTCGGGGGGGACTAGTACGTACGAGCAGTACTTC